Below, 20 T cell receptor beta chains from the same sample are listed, as sequenced in a study of shared clonotypes between healthy human individuals. TCRdb's table, derived via immunoSEQ multiplex PCR, lists solely in-frame clones and lacks some. Of around 1.4 million clones detected, about 98.5% appear once; the ten largest clones hold about 0.35%. The sample taken for sequencing was naive CD4+ T cells sorted from blood. Sample subset: CD45RA+ positively selected. Receptors originate from a young man in good health.

The chain employs TRBV11-2 and TRBJ2-7; the match to TRBD2 covers 13 bases. V shed 8 bases, J shed 2 bases, and the junction held 12 bases outside the gene matches. The CDR3 runs to 17 residues. Germline V gene data show CDR1 as SGHAT and CDR2 as FQNNGV. The chain's CDR3 is CASRGTSGVTYTYEQYF. The CDR3 region has the DNA TGTGCCAGCCGCGGGACTAGCGGGGTGACCTACACCTACGAGCAGTACTTC.

This clone has just one count. The CDR3 loop reads CASSENPLGRTDTQYF. The CDR3 DNA sequence: TGTGCCAGCAGCGAGAACCCGTTGGGCCGCACAGATACGCAGTATTTT. V is TRBV9 and J is TRBJ2-3; D remains ambiguous. Germline values: CDR1 SGDLS, CDR2 YYNGEE. CDR3 length equals 16 residues. V lost 3 bases to trimming and J lost 1 base, with 15 bases between them.

The V and J genes are TRBV4-1 and TRBJ2-2, with 9 positions matching TRBD2. Trimming at V came to 1 base and at J to 6 bases, leaving 12 bases not matched to a gene. The V gene's germline CDR1 is MGHRA and CDR2 YSYEKL. This CDR3 comprises 18 residues. As DNA, the CDR3 is TGCGCCAGCAGCCAAGTGGGGAGCGGGACTAGCTTTGCCGGGGAGCTGTTTTTT. This translates into CASSQVGSGTSFAGELFF.

The J gene is TRBJ1-2, the V gene TRBV5-1; D remains unclear. The germline CDR1 and CDR2 sequences are SGHRS and YFSETQ. Trimming took off 1 base at V and 6 bases at J, with 16 bases between the two ends. The CDR3 runs to 15 residues. The CDR3 reads CASSLRQDQWDGYTF. CDR3 bases: TGCGCCAGCAGCTTGAGGCAGGATCAGTGGGATGGCTACACCTTC.

The chain recombines TRBV7-9 with TRBJ2-2; 7 bases fit TRBD1. Per the germline V gene, CDR1 is SEHNR and CDR2 is FQNEAQ (reference sequence). The CDR3 loop spans 19 amino acids. The V segment lost 3 bases and the J segment 4 bases; nucleotides outside the gene matches: 17. The CDR3 sequence is CASSFSRYSGQVLTGELFF. CDR3 nucleotides: TGTGCCAGCAGCTTTTCGCGCTATTCAGGACAGGTACTCACCGGGGAGCTGTTTTTT.

The chain employs TRBV18 and TRBJ1-2; D gene ambiguous. V was cut by 2 bases and J by 3 bases, with 4 bases left in between. Germline-derived CDR1 and CDR2 are KGHSH and LQKENI. The CDR3 has 12 amino acids. The CDR3 here is CASSPVDYGYTF. The CDR3 coding sequence is TGTGCCAGCTCACCAGTCGACTATGGCTACACCTTC.

The chain joins TRBV5-5 to TRBJ2-7; maybe TRBD1 (6 bases). Per germline, CDR1 SGHKS and CDR2 YYEKEE (reference sequence). Trimming removed 4 bases at V and 3 bases at J, with 17 bases between. CDR3 length: 15 amino acids. The CDR3 sequence is CASSPGQKALYEQYF. CDR3 in DNA: TGTGCCAGCAGCCCAGGACAGAAGGCGCTCTACGAGCAGTACTTC.

The rearrangement links TRBV7-6 to TRBJ2-5, with 10 nucleotides matching TRBD2. After removal of 6 bases from V and 4 bases from J, the junction contained 14 bases not matched to a gene. Germline CDR1 reads SGHVS; CDR2 reads FNYEAQ. This CDR3 spans 17 amino acids. The CDR3 region is CASRPGTSVLGRETQYF. The DNA for the CDR3 is TGTGCCAGCAGACCCGGGACTAGCGTCTTGGGGCGAGAGACCCAGTACTTC.

The chain recombines TRBV2 with TRBJ2-7; TRBD2 matches 7 bases. The CDR3 length is 13 residues. Germline values: CDR1 SNHLY, CDR2 FYNNEI. V was clipped by 7 bases and J by 1 base; unmatched bases: 4. Written as DNA, the CDR3 is TGTGCCAGCACTGGGGGAGGGTCCTACGAGCAGTACTTC. Its protein is CASTGGGSYEQYF.

The rearrangement joins TRBV9 to TRBJ1-1, with unresolved D. This CDR3 comprises 14 residues. CDR1 is SGDLS, CDR2 YYNGEE, per germline. The V and J ends lost 0 bases and 0 bases respectively, with 6 bases between them. The CDR3 is CASSVAPMNTEAFF. The CDR3, as DNA: TGTGCCAGCAGCGTAGCTCCGATGAACACTGAAGCTTTCTTT.

The J gene is TRBJ2-2, the V gene TRBV6-1, with a tentative D call TRBD1 (6 bases). V gave up 7 bases and J gave up 5 bases, with 17 bases separating them. The CDR3 has 15 residues. Germline CDR1 MNHNS, CDR2 SASEGT. In nucleotides, the CDR3 is TGTGCCAGCATCAGGACAGATATGGATACCGGGGAGCTGTTTTTT. Amino acids: CASIRTDMDTGELFF.

J is TRBJ1-3 and V is TRBV4-3; TRBD1 might be the D (5 bases). The V end lost 0 bases, the J end lost 8 bases, and 8 bases lay between the germline ends. CDR1 LGHNA and CDR2 YSLEER come from the germline V gene. CDR3 length equals 13 residues. The DNA of the CDR3 is TGCGCCAGCAGCCAAGAGAGGGGATACACCATATATTTT. This translates into CASSQERGYTIYF.

The chain combines TRBV7-3 with TRBJ2-3; D is uncertain. V was pared by 1 base and J by 3 bases, with 5 bases between. This CDR3 comprises 13 residues. Germline CDR1 is SGHTA and CDR2 is FQGTGA. In nucleotides, the CDR3 is TGTGCCAGCAGCTTAAGTTCAACAGATACGCAGTATTTT. Amino acids: CASSLSSTDTQYF.

This chain joins TRBV7-8 and TRBJ2-2; the D gene could be TRBD1 or TRBD2 (6 bases each). Germline loops: CDR1 SGHVS, CDR2 FQNEAQ. V gave up 0 bases and J gave up 5 bases, with 10 bases separating them. The CDR3 extends over 15 amino acids. CDR3 bases: TGTGCCAGCAGCTTAGCGACTAGGGGGACCGGGGAGCTGTTTTTT. Its protein is CASSLATRGTGELFF.

The rearrangement joins TRBV29-1 to TRBJ2-5, with TRBD1 matching over 10 bases. The CDR3 sequence is 12 residues long. Per germline, CDR1 SQVTM and CDR2 ANQGSEA. V gave up 7 bases and J gave up 3 bases; unmatched junction bases: 2. The CDR3 DNA reads as TGCAGCGGGGGGACAGGGGAAGAGACCCAGTACTTC. Its protein product is CSGGTGEETQYF.

With respect to this clone: Other nucleotide sequences in the sample specify the same CDR3. The chain carries TRBV18 and TRBJ1-1; D perhaps matches TRBD1 (5 bases). The ends were cut back, 0 bases at V and 0 bases at J, with 8 bases in the middle. The CDR3 is 15 amino acids. CDR1 is KGHSH, CDR2 LQKENI, per germline. The CDR3 coding sequence is TGTGCCAGCTCACCACCAAGGGGCATGAACACTGAAGCTTTCTTT. Its protein is CASSPPRGMNTEAFF.

The CDR3 region has the DNA TGTGCCAGCACGTTAGGAAACAATCAGCCCCAGCATTTT. Protein sequence: CASTLGNNQPQHF. V and J are TRBV2 and TRBJ1-5, with D uncertain. This CDR3 region has 13 residues. V lost 7 bases to trimming and J lost 3 bases, with 10 bases between them. Germline V gene lookup returns CDR1 SNHLY and CDR2 FYNNEI.

The chain has TRBV28 and TRBJ2-6; tentative D call: TRBD2 (6 bases). The CDR3 covers 19 residues. Germline CDR1 and CDR2: MDHEN and SYDVKM. Trimming removed 7 bases at V and 2 bases at J, with 24 bases between. The CDR3 region is CASTPNGGPSPPGANVLTF. The CDR3 DNA reads TGTGCCAGCACCCCAAACGGGGGACCCTCCCCTCCTGGGGCCAACGTCCTGACTTTC.

The rearrangement links TRBV5-5 to TRBJ1-3; no firm D call. This CDR3 has 16 amino acids. With 3 bases removed from V and 1 base from J, the gap between germline ends came to 14 bases. Looked up from germline, CDR1 is SGHKS and CDR2 is YYEKEE (reference sequence). CDR3 amino acids: CASSWGRITSGNTIYF. The CDR3 DNA follows: TGTGCCAGCAGCTGGGGTCGTATCACGTCTGGAAACACCATATATTTT.

V is TRBV9 and J is TRBJ2-6; weak D call: TRBD2 (6 bases). The V and J ends lost 3 bases and 4 bases respectively, with 11 bases between them. This CDR3 spans 15 amino acids. Germline V gene sequence: CDR1 SGDLS, CDR2 YYNGEE. The CDR3 bases are TGTGCCAGCAGCGCCCCGGGAGCCGGGGCCAACGTCCTGACTTTC. The encoded protein is CASSAPGAGANVLTF. The full variable domain, in which reference TRBV9 and TRBJ2-6 provide the parts outside the CDR3, is DSGVTQTPKHLITATGQRVTLRCSPRSGDLSVYWYQQSLDQGLQFLIQYYNGEERAKGNILERFSAQQFPDLHSELNLSSLELGDSALYFCASSAPGAGANVLTFGAGSRLTVL.